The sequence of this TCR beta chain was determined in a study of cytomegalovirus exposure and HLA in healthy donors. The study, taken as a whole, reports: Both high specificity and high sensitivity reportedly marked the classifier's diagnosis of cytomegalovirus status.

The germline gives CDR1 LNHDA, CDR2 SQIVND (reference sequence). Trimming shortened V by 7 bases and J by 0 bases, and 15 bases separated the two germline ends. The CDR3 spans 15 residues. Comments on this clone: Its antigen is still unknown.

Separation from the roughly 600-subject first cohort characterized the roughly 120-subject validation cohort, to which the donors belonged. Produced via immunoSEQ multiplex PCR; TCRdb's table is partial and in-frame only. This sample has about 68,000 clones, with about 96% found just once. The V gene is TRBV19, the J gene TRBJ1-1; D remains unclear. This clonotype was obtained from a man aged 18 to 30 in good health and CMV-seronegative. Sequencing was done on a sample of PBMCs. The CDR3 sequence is CASKGDAYLNTEAFF. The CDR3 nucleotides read TGTGCCAGTAAAGGAGATGCTTACCTGAACACTGAAGCTTTCTTT.